This T cell receptor beta chain was sequenced during a study of cytomegalovirus exposure and HLA in healthy donors. The study's findings and limits: The investigators catalogued some 150 TCR beta chains as cytomegalovirus-associated. Researchers reported that a few CMV-associated chains were confirmed in vitro as CMV antigen-specific.

TCRdb keeps only in-frame clones here, not all; method: immunoSEQ multiplex PCR. This table has a few hundred thousand clones, roughly 90% appearing once. Remarks on this clone: Its antigen is undetermined.

The germline gives CDR1 SNHLY, CDR2 FYNNEI. V dropped 7 bases and J dropped 6 bases, with 22 bases sitting between them. The CDR3 has 15 amino acids. This TCR derives from a young woman in good health and CMV-seronegative. Sequenced sample: PBMCs. V gene TRBV2 combines with J gene TRBJ2-7; tentative D call: TRBD1 (5 bases). The DNA for the CDR3 is TGTGCCAGCAAGGAAAGGGGCGCGCGGCTGATCGAGCAGTACTTC. This codes for CASKERGARLIEQYF.